These 17 T cell receptor beta chains share one sample of origin, sequenced in a study of read filtering for tumor transcriptome and immune sequencing. The library was built from 400 to 500 ng RNA with molecular barcoded adaptors for alpha/delta and beta/gamma chains. One entry per CDR3 protein results from TCRdb running MiXCR on the reads. The sample includes some 19,000 distinct CDR3 sequences, less than 25% of them seen just once. The sequencing input was a population of CD138-negative cells sorted from bone marrow. Receptor source: a donor over 35 with multiple myeloma.

This clonotype was picked up many times. V usage is TRBV28 and J usage is TRBJ2-3; unclear D gene. This CDR3 has 13 amino acids. The V end lost 5 bases, the J end lost 0 bases, and 6 bases lay between the germline ends. Germline loops: CDR1 MDHEN, CDR2 SYDVKM. The CDR3 nucleotides are TGTGCCAGCAGTGCTCCCAGCACAGATACGCAGTATTTT. Translating it yields CASSAPSTDTQYF.

This clonotype was seen at least ten times. The chain joins TRBV20-1 to TRBJ2-1, with TRBD1 as a possible D gene (6 bases). Germline V CDR1 and CDR2: DFQATT, SNEGSKA (reference sequence). V dropped 6 bases and J dropped 2 bases, with 11 bases sitting between them. This CDR3 is 13 amino acids long. CDR3: CSATRDTYNEQFF. CDR3 DNA sequence: TGCAGTGCCACACGGGACACCTACAATGAGCAGTTCTTC.

The chain employs TRBV28 and TRBJ2-1, with a possible D match to TRBD2 (6 bases). Germline CDR1 MDHEN, CDR2 SYDVKM. Between the trimmed V and J ends, which lost 6 bases and 2 bases, there was a span of 20 bases. This CDR3 has 17 residues. As DNA, the CDR3 is TGTGCCAGCAGCAGCATTGGAGGTAAGCGGGCCTACAATGAGCAGTTCTTC. Its protein is CASSSIGGKRAYNEQFF.

This clonotype has only a few counts. V and J are TRBV14 and TRBJ1-2; 7 nucleotides line up with TRBD1. CDR3 length: 17 residues. J was trimmed by 2 bases and V by 1 base; bases with no gene match: 10. Germline V gives CDR1 SGHDN, CDR2 FVKESK. The CDR3 loop is CASSQGQGLWENYGYTF. The CDR3 region has the DNA TGTGCCAGCAGCCAAGGACAGGGATTGTGGGAGAACTATGGCTACACCTTC.

This clonotype was seen ten or more times. V is TRBV29-1 and J is TRBJ2-2; D tentatively fits TRBD1 or TRBD2 (5 bases each). V lost 6 bases and J 1 base, leaving 12 bases between the germline ends. The germline V gene has CDR1 SQVTM and CDR2 ANQGSEA. The CDR3 extends over 14 amino acids. The CDR3 protein is CSVRGGLNTGELFF. DNA of the CDR3: TGCAGCGTGAGGGGCGGACTGAACACCGGGGAGCTGTTTTTT.

This clonotype has a count of ten or more. The chain employs TRBV12-3 or TRBV12-4 and TRBJ1-5; D is unclear. V was shortened by 4 bases and J by 5 bases, with 9 bases between the two germline ends. CDR3 length equals 13 residues. CDR3 region: CASSSTRDQPQHF. The DNA of the CDR3 is TGTGCCAGCAGTTCGACAAGGGATCAGCCCCAGCATTTT.

The chain joins TRBV12-3 or TRBV12-4 to TRBJ2-1; no reliable D call. The CDR3 totals 12 residues. The germline V and J ends were trimmed by 8 bases and 5 bases, with 10 bases remaining between them. CDR3: CASSAVNNEQFF. Here the CDR3 DNA reads TGTGCCAGCTCGGCGGTTAACAATGAGCAGTTCTTC.

The chain employs TRBV4-1 and TRBJ1-1, with D maybe TRBD1 (5 bases). The germline V gene has CDR1 MGHRA and CDR2 YSYEKL. Trimming removed 3 bases at V and 4 bases at J, with 21 bases between. The length of the CDR3 is 17 residues. CDR3 coding DNA: TGCGCCAGCAGCCACTATACCGGGGCCCCATGGGGCACTGAAGCTTTCTTT. Translation: CASSHYTGAPWGTEAFF.

This clonotype was found many times. This chain connects TRBV29-1 to TRBJ1-4, with TRBD1 as a possible D gene (6 bases). Trimming stripped 4 bases from V and 8 bases from J, with 11 bases between. CDR3 length: 12 residues. From germline, CDR1 is SQVTM and CDR2 ANQGSEA. The chain's CDR3 is CSVGGGTEKLFF. In DNA, the CDR3 is TGCAGCGTTGGAGGGGGGACCGAAAAACTGTTTTTT.

This chain uses TRBV29-1 with TRBJ2-7; D is tentatively TRBD1 or TRBD2 (5 bases each). Trimming stripped 1 base from V and 0 bases from J, with 13 bases between. This CDR3 contains 15 residues. The germline V gene has CDR1 SQVTM and CDR2 ANQGSEA. CDR3 bases: TGCAGCGTTGAAGTCAGTCCGGGGACCTCCTACGAGCAGTACTTC. It encodes CSVEVSPGTSYEQYF.

About this clonotype itself: Lacking the conserved final phenylalanine or tryptophan, this CDR3 likely reflects a read error. CDR3 region: CASSLSGAIEAFS. CDR3 coding DNA: TGTGCCAGCAGTTTGTCGGGGGCTATTGAAGCTTTCTCT. This chain links TRBV12-3 or TRBV12-4 with TRBJ1-1, with D maybe TRBD1 (6 bases). V lost 3 bases and J lost 7, with 12 bases in between. This CDR3 is built from 13 residues.

Within the sample, this clonotype is medium-sized. The genes are TRBV7-3 and TRBJ2-1, with 10 bases lining up with TRBD1. The J segment lost 6 bases and the V segment lost 5 bases, leaving 4 bases of the junction unmatched. Germline CDR1 and CDR2: SGHTA and FQGTGA. The CDR3 loop spans 14 amino acids. In DNA, the CDR3 is TGTGCCAGCAGCACCGGGACAGGGGTCAATGAGCAGTTCTTC. Protein product: CASSTGTGVNEQFF.

This clonotype was recorded at least ten times. CDR3 nucleotides: TGTGCCAGCAGCCCCCAGAGGGCTGGGGCCAACGTCCTGACTTTC. This gives the protein CASSPQRAGANVLTF. The chain links TRBV7-2 to TRBJ2-6, with TRBD2 as a possible D gene (5 bases). Trimming removed 5 bases from V and 2 bases from J, with 10 bases in between. The CDR3 is 15 amino acids. Germline CDR1 and CDR2: SGHTA and FQGNSA.

This clonotype was recorded many times. V gene TRBV28 combines with J gene TRBJ2-3, with D hard to call. This CDR3 is 11 amino acids long. V was cut by 5 bases and J by 9 bases, with 9 bases left in between. The germline CDR1 and CDR2 sequences are MDHEN and SYDVKM. CDR3 DNA sequence: TGTGCCAGCAGTCCCATCGGAACGCAGTATTTT. The encoded protein is CASSPIGTQYF.

The V call is TRBV5-1, the J call TRBJ2-3; 9 bases fit TRBD1. Germline trimming cut 0 bases from V and 2 bases from J; bases unmatched to any gene: 4. The germline CDR1 and CDR2 sequences are SGHRS and YFSETQ. The length of the CDR3 is 16 residues. The CDR3, as DNA: TGCGCCAGCAGCTTGGGGACAGGGGTCCACACAGATACGCAGTATTTT. It encodes CASSLGTGVHTDTQYF. The whole variable domain, filled in from reference TRBV5-1 and TRBJ2-3, reads KAGVTQTPRYLIKTRGQQVTLSCSPISGHRSVSWYQQTPGQGLQFLFEYFSETQRNKGNFPGRFSGRQFSNSRSEMNVSTLELGDSALYLCASSLGTGVHTDTQYFGPGTRLTVL.

This clonotype was seen repeatedly, ten times or more. The chain links TRBV12-3 or TRBV12-4 to TRBJ2-1; D remains ambiguous. This CDR3 contains 13 residues. Trimming stripped 6 bases from V and 8 bases from J, with 14 bases between. The CDR3 loop is CASSPLVFDEQFF. In DNA form, the CDR3 reads TGTGCCAGCAGCCCCCTAGTCTTCGATGAGCAGTTCTTC.

The sample holds many counts of this clonotype. The chain links TRBV13 to TRBJ2-5; maybe TRBD1 (6 bases). Trimming took 3 bases from V and 4 from J, leaving 12 bases between them. The CDR3 is made up of 14 amino acids. CDR1 and CDR2 from the germline V gene are PRHDT and FYEKMQ (reference sequence). CDR3 sequence (DNA): TGTGCCAGCAGCTTCCTCGGGACAATAGAGACCCAGTACTTC. This translates into CASSFLGTIETQYF.